One sample yielded the 16 T cell receptor beta chains listed below, sequenced in a study of vaccination effects on CD4 cells after COVID-19. Under the ViraFEST assay, PBMC were stimulated with viral peptide pools so that antigen-specific CD4+ T cells expanded. Sequencing was performed afterwards. Cells that had been cultured for roughly ten days were the source of isolated CD4+ T cells. This person caught SARS-CoV-2 sometime from March to December 2020, and PCR testing confirmed the infection. Their cognate antigens are unknown. Here immunoSEQ multiplex PCR was the method, and the copy in TCRdb shows in-frame clones only, minus some. The data show about 22,000 clones, around 76% seen once. The sequencing here drew on CD4+ T cells from PBMCs cultured with SARS-CoV-2 spike peptides, taken before COVID-19 vaccination. The origin of the receptors is a human donor who had a prior SARS-CoV-2 infection.

This clone was counted a few times. The V and J genes are TRBV5-1 and TRBJ1-1, with no clear D. The germline V gene has CDR1 SGHRS and CDR2 YFSETQ. V was clipped by 4 bases and J by 1 base, with 11 bases between them. The CDR3 runs 14 residues. CDR3 residues: CASSKTGSNTEAFF. The CDR3 DNA reads as TGCGCCAGCAGCAAGACCGGATCGAACACTGAAGCTTTCTTT.

In this sample, this clone turned up once. The chain has TRBV7-2 and TRBJ2-3; unclear D gene. Germline V gene sequence: CDR1 SGHTA, CDR2 FQGNSA. Trimming stripped 5 bases from V and 10 bases from J, with 19 bases between. The CDR3 has 14 amino acids. The CDR3 nucleotides read TGTGCCAGCAGCCGCGTTCTGTCGGAAAGAGCGCAGTATTTT. Translating gives CASSRVLSERAQYF.

The chain recombines TRBV10-3 with TRBJ2-3; D unresolved. The V end lost 8 bases, the J end lost 2 bases, and 11 bases lay between the germline ends. The CDR3 runs to 13 residues. Per the germline V gene, CDR1 is ENHRY and CDR2 is SYGVKD. The CDR3, as DNA: TGTGCCATCTCCCCTGGAGACACAGATACGCAGTATTTT. It yields the protein CAISPGDTDTQYF.

CDR3 coding DNA: TGTGCCAGTAGTCCTGGACAGGTCGTTGGCTATGGCTACACCTTC. It is translated as CASSPGQVVGYGYTF. The V and J genes are TRBV19 and TRBJ1-2, with TRBD1 matching 7 bases. Germline CDR1 LNHDA, CDR2 SQIVND (reference sequence). J gave up 4 bases and V 5 bases, and 10 bases lay outside the gene matches. The CDR3 extends over 15 amino acids.

The rearrangement joins TRBV7-9 to TRBJ2-1, with TRBD2 matching over 12 bases. V lost 5 bases and J lost 8; bases outside the gene matches: 4. Looked up from germline, CDR1 is SEHNR and CDR2 is FQNEAQ (reference sequence). CDR3 length: 14 amino acids. This CDR3 is CASSPSGRDHEQFF. CDR3 DNA: TGTGCCAGCAGCCCTAGCGGGAGGGACCATGAGCAGTTCTTC.

The V call is TRBV21-1, the J call TRBJ2-7; the D call in the table, TRBD1, was not verified against the DNA. TRBV21-1 is listed as a pseudogene. The CDR3 runs to 14 residues. CDR3 nucleotides: TGTGCCAGCAGCAGGCCGACAGGACCCTACGAGCAGTACTTC. Protein: CASSRPTGPYEQYF.

Worth noting for this clone: A read error may account for a junction end that differs from germline. The chain carries TRBV7-6 and TRBJ2-5; 11 positions agree with TRBD2. CDR3 length: 11 residues. CDR1 SGHVS and CDR2 FNYEAQ come from the germline V gene. CDR3 loop: CASSATSGGDF. The DNA of the CDR3 is TGTGCCAGCAGCGCAACTAGCGGGGGTGACTTC.

The chain couples TRBV7-2 to TRBJ2-1, with D unclear. Trimming stripped 5 bases from V and 2 bases from J, with 4 bases between. The CDR3 covers 12 residues. The germline V gene encodes CDR1 SGHTA and CDR2 FQGNSA. The CDR3 sequence: CASSPTYNEQFF. The CDR3 bases are TGTGCCAGCAGCCCCACCTACAATGAGCAGTTCTTC.

This chain uses TRBV28 with TRBJ2-1; D is uncertain. The germline V gene encodes CDR1 MDHEN and CDR2 SYDVKM. Trimming stripped 5 bases from V and 4 bases from J, with 3 bases between. The CDR3 is made up of 11 amino acids. The CDR3 sequence: CASSHYNEQFF. The CDR3, as DNA: TGTGCCAGCAGTCATTACAATGAGCAGTTCTTC.

This clone was counted a few times. CDR3 DNA sequence: TGTGCCAGCAGCCGCGTCGACACCGGGGAGCTGTTTTTT. Translating it yields CASSRVDTGELFF. The rearrangement uses TRBV7-3 and TRBJ2-2; the D is unclear. Germline loops: CDR1 SGHTA, CDR2 FQGTGA. The CDR3 spans 13 residues. V was clipped by 5 bases and J by 3 bases, with 7 bases between them.

With regard to this clone: At one boundary the junction diverges from the germline segment, which might be a read error. This sequence joins TRBV7-7 and TRBJ2-5, with D possibly matching TRBD1 (5 bases). This CDR3 is 15 amino acids long. The V gene's germline CDR1 is SSHAT and CDR2 FNYEAQ (reference sequence). CDR3 bases: TGTGCTAGCAGCGCCGGGCCCCAGGGACAAGAGACCCAGTACTTC. It specifies CASSAGPQGQETQYF. The whole variable domain, remainder taken from reference TRBV7-7 and TRBJ2-5, is GAGVSQSPRYKVTKRGQDVTLRCDPISSHATLYWYQQALGQGPEFLTYFNYEAQPDKSGLPSDRFSAERPEGSISTLTIQRTEQRDSAMYRCASSAGPQGQETQYFGPGTRLLVL.

V and J are TRBV19 and TRBJ1-1, with a weak D call TRBD1 (6 bases). The V gene's germline CDR1 is LNHDA and CDR2 SQIVND (reference sequence). V lost 6 bases and J lost 3, with 11 bases in between. There are 13 residues in the CDR3. The CDR3 region is CASSTRQDTEAFF. CDR3 coding DNA: TGTGCCAGTAGCACCCGACAGGACACTGAAGCTTTCTTT.

The CDR3 DNA reads as TGTGCCTGGAATCGAGCAGGGCGGAATCAGCCCCAGCATTTT. Translation: CAWNRAGRNQPQHF. V gene TRBV30 combines with J gene TRBJ1-5; tentatively, D is TRBD1 (5 bases). The CDR3 has 14 residues. Germline V CDR1 and CDR2: GTSNPN, SVGIG (reference sequence). The V gene lost 4 bases and the J gene lost 4 bases, with 14 bases spanning the gap.

This clone has more than one count but fewer than ten. The chain employs TRBV6-2 or TRBV6-3 and TRBJ2-3; the match to TRBD2 covers 9 bases. J lost 0 bases, V lost 1 base, and 5 bases had no gene match. CDR3 length: 17 amino acids. Germline CDR1 is MNHEY and CDR2 is SVGEGT. The CDR3 loop reads CASSYFSSGMSTDTQYF. The CDR3 nucleotides are TGTGCCAGCAGTTACTTCTCTAGCGGGATGAGCACAGATACGCAGTATTTT.

This chain uses TRBV7-2 with TRBJ2-3; possibly TRBD1 or TRBD2 for D (5 bases each). Germline assignment: CDR1 SGHTA and CDR2 FQGNSA. CDR3 length: 14 amino acids. Trimming shortened V by 5 bases and J by 6 bases, and 15 bases separated the two germline ends. This CDR3 is CASSPSWDGDTQYF. The CDR3 DNA reads TGTGCCAGCAGCCCATCCTGGGACGGGGATACGCAGTATTTT.

This chain connects TRBV6-5 to TRBJ2-1; 12 bases match TRBD2. Germline V gene lookup returns CDR1 MNHEY and CDR2 SVGAGI. The CDR3 extends over 15 amino acids. V gave up 6 bases and J gave up 7 bases; unmatched junction bases: 7. CDR3 amino acids: CASRKTSGSVNEQFF. CDR3 DNA sequence: TGTGCCAGCAGGAAGACTAGCGGGAGTGTGAATGAGCAGTTCTTC.